This T cell receptor beta chain was retrieved from a study of CD8+CD57+ T cells in acquired aplastic anemia. In the study overall: DNA recovered from sorted CD4+ and CD8+ cells had a mean of 3.2 ug.

As for this clonotype: Its cognate antigen is unknown. Lacking the conserved final phenylalanine or tryptophan, this CDR3 likely reflects a read error.

Germline V gene lookup returns CDR1 MGHDK and CDR2 SYGVNS. The CDR3 is 11 residues long. Patients chosen for sequencing had shown CD8+CD57+ cell expansion by flow cytometry. Sampling of blood occurred while the patients had still received no therapy. Study-wide results and limits: Patient and control CD8+ Simpson's diversity was not significantly different. Sharing between patients and controls was observed for roughly 29 CD8+ CDR3 sequences.

Template material for TCR beta VDJ and CDR3 profiling consisted of genomic DNA. TCRdb re-called the reads through MiXCR, storing one row per CDR3 protein. The sample carries 150,000 to 200,000 distinct CDR3 sequences, 40% to 55% recorded once. Sequencing was done on a sample of sorted CD4+, CD8+, or CD8+CD57+ T cells (not recorded which) from PBMCs. This receptor was obtained from a human donor with aplastic anemia. V is TRBV25-1 and J is TRBJ1-2; D remains unclear. The DNA of the CDR3 is TGTACCAGCAGTGATCCCCCAGGCTACACCTAC. The encoded protein is CTSSDPPGYTY.